This T cell receptor (beta chain) was obtained from a study of graft-versus-host responses after intestinal transplantation. About the study: The recipients all started with anti-thymocyte globulin induction and then took tacrolimus and steroids for roughly 3 years. General study findings and limits: Detected in recipient marrow were GvH clones, some of which were first observed in ileum or blood. Allografts of one patient group, those with graft-donor T cell macrochimerism, had high graft-versus-host to host-versus-graft clonal ratios.

With respect to this clone: Its specificity is not known.

The V gene's germline CDR1 is LNHDA and CDR2 SQIVND (reference sequence). V lost 5 bases to trimming and J lost 4 bases, with 9 bases between them. CDR3 length: 13 residues. Clones were sequenced by immunoSEQ multiplex PCR, and TCRdb holds only the in-frame ones, with some missing. The sample includes about 61,000 clones, around 93% of them seen just once. The receptor comes from a human donor who was the organ donor for an intestinal transplant. This chain uses TRBV19 with TRBJ2-1; maybe TRBD2 (6 bases). Sequences were derived from unstimulated CD4+ T cells sorted from spleen or lymph node cells, sampled before transplant. Here the CDR3 reads CASSQSGYNEQFF. CDR3 nucleotides: TGTGCCAGTAGTCAAAGCGGGTACAATGAGCAGTTCTTC.